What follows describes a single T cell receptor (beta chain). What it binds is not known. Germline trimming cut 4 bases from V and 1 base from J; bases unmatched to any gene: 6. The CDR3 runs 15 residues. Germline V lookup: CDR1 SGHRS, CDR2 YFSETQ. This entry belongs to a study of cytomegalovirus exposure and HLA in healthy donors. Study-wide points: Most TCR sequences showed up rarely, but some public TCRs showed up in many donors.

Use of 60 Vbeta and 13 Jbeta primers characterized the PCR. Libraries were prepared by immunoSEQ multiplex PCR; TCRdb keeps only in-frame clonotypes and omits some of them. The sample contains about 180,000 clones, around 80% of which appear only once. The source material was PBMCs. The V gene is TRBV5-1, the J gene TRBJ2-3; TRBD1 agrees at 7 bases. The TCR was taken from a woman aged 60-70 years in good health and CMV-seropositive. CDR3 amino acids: CASSQRQGRTDTQYF. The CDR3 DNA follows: TGCGCCAGCAGCCAAAGACAGGGACGCACAGATACGCAGTATTTT.